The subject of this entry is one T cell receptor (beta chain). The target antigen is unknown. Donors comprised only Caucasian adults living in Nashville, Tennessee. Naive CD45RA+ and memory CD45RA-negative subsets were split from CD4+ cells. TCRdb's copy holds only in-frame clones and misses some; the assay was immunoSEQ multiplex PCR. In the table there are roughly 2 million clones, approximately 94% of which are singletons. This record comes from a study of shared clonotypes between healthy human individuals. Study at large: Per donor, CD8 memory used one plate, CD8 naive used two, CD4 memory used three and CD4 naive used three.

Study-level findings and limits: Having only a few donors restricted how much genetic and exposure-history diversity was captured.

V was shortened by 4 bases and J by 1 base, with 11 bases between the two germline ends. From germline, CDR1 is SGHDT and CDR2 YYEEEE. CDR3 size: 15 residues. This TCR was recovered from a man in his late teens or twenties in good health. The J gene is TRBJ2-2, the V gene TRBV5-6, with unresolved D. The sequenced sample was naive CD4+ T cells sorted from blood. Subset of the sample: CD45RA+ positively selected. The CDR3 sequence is CASSALEKNTGELFF. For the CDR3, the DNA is TGTGCCAGCAGCGCTCTAGAGAAGAACACCGGGGAGCTGTTTTTT.